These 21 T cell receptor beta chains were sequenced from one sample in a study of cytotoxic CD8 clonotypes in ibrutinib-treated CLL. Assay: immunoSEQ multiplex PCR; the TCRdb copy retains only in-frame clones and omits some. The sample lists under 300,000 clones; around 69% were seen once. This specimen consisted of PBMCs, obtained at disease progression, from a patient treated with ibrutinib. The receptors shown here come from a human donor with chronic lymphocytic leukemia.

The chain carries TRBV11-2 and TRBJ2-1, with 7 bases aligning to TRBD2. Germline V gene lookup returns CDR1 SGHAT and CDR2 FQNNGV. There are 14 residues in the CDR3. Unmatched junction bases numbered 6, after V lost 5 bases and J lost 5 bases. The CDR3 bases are TGTGCCAGCAGCCTGGGGGGGAGCCACAATGAGCAGTTCTTC. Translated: CASSLGGSHNEQFF.

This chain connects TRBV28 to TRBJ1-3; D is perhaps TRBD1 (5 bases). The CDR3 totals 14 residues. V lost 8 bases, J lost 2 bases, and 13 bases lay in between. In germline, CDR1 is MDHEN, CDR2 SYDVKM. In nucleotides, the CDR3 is TGTGCCAGCCGCCCGGGGCGGCCTGGAAACACCATATATTTT. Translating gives CASRPGRPGNTIYF.

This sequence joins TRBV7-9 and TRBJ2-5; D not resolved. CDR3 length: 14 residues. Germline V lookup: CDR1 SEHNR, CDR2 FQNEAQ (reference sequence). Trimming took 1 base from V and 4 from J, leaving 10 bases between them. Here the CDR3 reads CASSLDLTRETQYF. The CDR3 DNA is TGTGCCAGCAGCTTAGATCTAACACGAGAGACCCAGTACTTC.

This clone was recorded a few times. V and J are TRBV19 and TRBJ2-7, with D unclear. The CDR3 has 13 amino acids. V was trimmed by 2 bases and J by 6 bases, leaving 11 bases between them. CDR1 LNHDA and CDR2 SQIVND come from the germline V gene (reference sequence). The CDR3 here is CASSIRHGVEQYF. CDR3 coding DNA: TGTGCCAGTAGTATACGACATGGGGTCGAGCAGTACTTC. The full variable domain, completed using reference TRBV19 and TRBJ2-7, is DGGITQSPKYLFRKEGQNVTLSCEQNLNHDAMYWYRQDPGQGLRLIYYSQIVNDFQKGDIAEGYSVSREKKESFPLTVTSAQKNPTAFYLCASSIRHGVEQYFGPGTRLTVT.

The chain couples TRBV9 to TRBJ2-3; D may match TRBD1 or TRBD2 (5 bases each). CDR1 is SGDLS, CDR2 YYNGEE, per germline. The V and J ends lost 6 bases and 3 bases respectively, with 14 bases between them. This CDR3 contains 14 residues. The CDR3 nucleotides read TGTGCCAGCACCCGGGACCTTGGAACAGATACGCAGTATTTT. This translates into CASTRDLGTDTQYF.

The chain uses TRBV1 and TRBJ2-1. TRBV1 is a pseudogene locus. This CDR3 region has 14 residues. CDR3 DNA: TGCACCAGCAGCCATGGGGTTTCCTACAATGAGCAGTTCTTC. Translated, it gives CTSSHGVSYNEQFF.

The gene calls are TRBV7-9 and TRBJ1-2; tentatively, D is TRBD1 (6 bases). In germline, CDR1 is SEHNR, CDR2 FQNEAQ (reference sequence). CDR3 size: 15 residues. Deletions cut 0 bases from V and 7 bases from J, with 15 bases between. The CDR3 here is CASSLANRAFFGYTF. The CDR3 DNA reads TGTGCCAGCAGCTTAGCGAACAGGGCCTTCTTTGGCTACACCTTC.

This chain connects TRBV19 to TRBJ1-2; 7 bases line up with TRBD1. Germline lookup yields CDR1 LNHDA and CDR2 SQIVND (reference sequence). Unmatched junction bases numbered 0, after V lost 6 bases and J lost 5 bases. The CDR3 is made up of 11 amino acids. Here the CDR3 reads CASSRGYGYTF. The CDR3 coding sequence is TGTGCCAGTAGCAGGGGGTATGGCTACACCTTC. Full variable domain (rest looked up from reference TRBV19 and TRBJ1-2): DGGITQSPKYLFRKEGQNVTLSCEQNLNHDAMYWYRQDPGQGLRLIYYSQIVNDFQKGDIAEGYSVSREKKESFPLTVTSAQKNPTAFYLCASSRGYGYTFGSGTRLTVV.

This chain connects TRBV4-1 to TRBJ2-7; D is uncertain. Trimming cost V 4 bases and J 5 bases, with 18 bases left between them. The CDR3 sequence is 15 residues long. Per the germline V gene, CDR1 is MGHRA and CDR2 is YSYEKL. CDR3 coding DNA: TGCGCCAGCAGCCCGAAGGTGTACTCACGAGACGAGCAGTACTTC. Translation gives CASSPKVYSRDEQYF.

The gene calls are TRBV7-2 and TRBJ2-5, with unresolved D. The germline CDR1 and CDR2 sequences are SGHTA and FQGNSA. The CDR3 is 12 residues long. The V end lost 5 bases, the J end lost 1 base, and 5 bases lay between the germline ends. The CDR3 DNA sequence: TGTGCCAGCAGCCTACCCCAAGAGACCCAGTACTTC. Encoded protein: CASSLPQETQYF.

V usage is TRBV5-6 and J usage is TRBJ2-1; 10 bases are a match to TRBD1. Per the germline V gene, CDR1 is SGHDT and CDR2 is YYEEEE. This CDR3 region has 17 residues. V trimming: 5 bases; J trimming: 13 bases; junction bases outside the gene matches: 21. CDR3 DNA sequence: TGTGCCAGCAGGGACGGGACAGGGGTATTAAACGCCCCGAACCAGTTCTTC. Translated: CASRDGTGVLNAPNQFF.

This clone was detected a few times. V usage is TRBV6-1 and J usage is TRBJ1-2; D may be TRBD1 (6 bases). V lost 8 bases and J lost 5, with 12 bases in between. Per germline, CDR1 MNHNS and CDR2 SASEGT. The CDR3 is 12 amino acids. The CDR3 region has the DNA TGTGCCAGCTCACACAGGGATTATGGCTACACCTTC. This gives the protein CASSHRDYGYTF.

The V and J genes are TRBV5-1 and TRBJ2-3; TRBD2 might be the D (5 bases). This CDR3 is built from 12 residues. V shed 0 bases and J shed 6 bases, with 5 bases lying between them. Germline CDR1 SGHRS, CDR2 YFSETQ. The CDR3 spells CASSLGGDTQYF. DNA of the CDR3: TGCGCCAGCAGCTTGGGCGGGGATACGCAGTATTTT. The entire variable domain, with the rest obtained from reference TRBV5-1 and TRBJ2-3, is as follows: KAGVTQTPRYLIKTRGQQVTLSCSPISGHRSVSWYQQTPGQGLQFLFEYFSETQRNKGNFPGRFSGRQFSNSRSEMNVSTLELGDSALYLCASSLGGDTQYFGPGTRLTVL.

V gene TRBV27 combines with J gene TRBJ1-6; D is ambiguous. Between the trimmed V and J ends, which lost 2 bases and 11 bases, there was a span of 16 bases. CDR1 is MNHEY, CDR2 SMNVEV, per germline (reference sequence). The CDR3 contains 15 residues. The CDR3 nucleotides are TGTGCCAGCAGTTTAGTCTCCCTCTCCCTAACACCCCTCCACTTT. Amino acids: CASSLVSLSLTPLHF.

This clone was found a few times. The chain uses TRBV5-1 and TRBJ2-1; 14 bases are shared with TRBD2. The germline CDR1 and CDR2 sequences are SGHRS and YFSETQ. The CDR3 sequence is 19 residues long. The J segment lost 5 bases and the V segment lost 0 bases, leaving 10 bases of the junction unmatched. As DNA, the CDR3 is TGCGCCAGCAGCTTGGGTTTGGGACTAGCGGGAGTGTCGCACAATGAGCAGTTCTTC. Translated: CASSLGLGLAGVSHNEQFF. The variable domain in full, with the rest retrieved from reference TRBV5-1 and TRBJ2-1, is KAGVTQTPRYLIKTRGQQVTLSCSPISGHRSVSWYQQTPGQGLQFLFEYFSETQRNKGNFPGRFSGRQFSNSRSEMNVSTLELGDSALYLCASSLGLGLAGVSHNEQFFGPGTRLTVL.

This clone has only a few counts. The CDR3 region has the DNA TGTGCCAGCAGTTTAGGGGGGGCTGTGGCAGATACGCAGTATTTT. Amino acids: CASSLGGAVADTQYF. This chain uses TRBV27 with TRBJ2-3, with D tentatively TRBD2 (7 bases). CDR3 length: 15 residues. CDR1 is MNHEY and CDR2 is SMNVEV in the germline V gene (reference sequence). V was shortened by 2 bases and J by 4 bases, with 13 bases between the two germline ends.

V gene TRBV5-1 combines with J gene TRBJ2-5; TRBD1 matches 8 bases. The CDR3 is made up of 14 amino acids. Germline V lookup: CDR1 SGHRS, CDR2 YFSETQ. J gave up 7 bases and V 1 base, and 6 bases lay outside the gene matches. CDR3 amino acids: CASSLSRGQLTQYF. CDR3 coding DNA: TGCGCCAGCAGCTTGTCCAGGGGGCAGTTGACCCAGTACTTC.

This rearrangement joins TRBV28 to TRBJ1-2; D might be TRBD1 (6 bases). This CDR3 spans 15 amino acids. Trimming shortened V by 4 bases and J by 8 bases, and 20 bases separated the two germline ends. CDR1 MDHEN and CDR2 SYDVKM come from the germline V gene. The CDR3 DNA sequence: TGTGCCAGCAGTTGGGGGCTACGAGGTTATCAAGGCTACACCTTC. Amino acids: CASSWGLRGYQGYTF.

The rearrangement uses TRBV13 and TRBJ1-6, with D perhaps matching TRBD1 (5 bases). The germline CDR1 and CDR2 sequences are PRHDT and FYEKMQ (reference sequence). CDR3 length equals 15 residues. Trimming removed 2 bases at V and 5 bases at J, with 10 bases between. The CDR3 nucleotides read TGTGCCAGCAGCTTATTAGACAGAGATAATTCACCCCTCCACTTT. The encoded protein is CASSLLDRDNSPLHF.

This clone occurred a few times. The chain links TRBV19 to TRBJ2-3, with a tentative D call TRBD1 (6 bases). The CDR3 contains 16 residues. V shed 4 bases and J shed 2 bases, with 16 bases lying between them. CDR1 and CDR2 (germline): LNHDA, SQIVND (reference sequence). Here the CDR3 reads CASSRNRDFFTDTQYF. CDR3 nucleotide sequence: TGTGCCAGTAGTAGAAACAGGGATTTCTTCACAGATACGCAGTATTTT.

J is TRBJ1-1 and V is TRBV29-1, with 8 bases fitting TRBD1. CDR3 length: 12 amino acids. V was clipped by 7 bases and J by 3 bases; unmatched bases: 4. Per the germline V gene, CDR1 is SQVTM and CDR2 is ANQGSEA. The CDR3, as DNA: TGCAGCGCACAGGGGGGGTACACTGAAGCTTTCTTT. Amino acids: CSAQGGYTEAFF.